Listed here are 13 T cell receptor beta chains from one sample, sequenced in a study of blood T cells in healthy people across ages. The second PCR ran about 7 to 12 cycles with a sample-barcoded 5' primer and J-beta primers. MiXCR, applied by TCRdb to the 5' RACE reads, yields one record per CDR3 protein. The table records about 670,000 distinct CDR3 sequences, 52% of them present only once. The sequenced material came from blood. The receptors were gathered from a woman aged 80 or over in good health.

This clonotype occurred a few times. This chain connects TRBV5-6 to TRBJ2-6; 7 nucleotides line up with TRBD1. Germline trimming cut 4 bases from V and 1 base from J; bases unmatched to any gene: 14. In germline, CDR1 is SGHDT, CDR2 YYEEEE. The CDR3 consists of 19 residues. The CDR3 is CASSRGQAAFTSGANVLTF. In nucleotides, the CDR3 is TGTGCCAGCAGCAGAGGACAGGCCGCGTTTACATCTGGGGCCAACGTCCTGACTTTC.

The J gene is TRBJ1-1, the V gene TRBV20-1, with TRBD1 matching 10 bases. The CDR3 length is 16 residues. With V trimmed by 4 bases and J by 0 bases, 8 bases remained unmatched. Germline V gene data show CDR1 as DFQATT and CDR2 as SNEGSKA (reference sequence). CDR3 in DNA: TGCAGTGCTATAGGGACAGGGGCGGTAATGAACACTGAAGCTTTCTTT. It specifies CSAIGTGAVMNTEAFF.

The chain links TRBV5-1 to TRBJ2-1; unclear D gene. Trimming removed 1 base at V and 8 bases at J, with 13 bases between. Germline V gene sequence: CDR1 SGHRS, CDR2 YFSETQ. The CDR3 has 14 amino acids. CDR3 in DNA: TGCGCCAGCAGCTTGTACCCGCTCCAGGATGAGCAGTTCTTC. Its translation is CASSLYPLQDEQFF. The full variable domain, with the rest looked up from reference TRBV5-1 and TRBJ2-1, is KAGVTQTPRYLIKTRGQQVTLSCSPISGHRSVSWYQQTPGQGLQFLFEYFSETQRNKGNFPGRFSGRQFSNSRSEMNVSTLELGDSALYLCASSLYPLQDEQFFGPGTRLTVL.

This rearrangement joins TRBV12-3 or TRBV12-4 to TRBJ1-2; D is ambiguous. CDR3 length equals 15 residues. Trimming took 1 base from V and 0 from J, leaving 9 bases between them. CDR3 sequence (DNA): TGTGCCAGCAGTTTAGAGGGCGGAGCTAACTATGGCTACACCTTC. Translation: CASSLEGGANYGYTF.

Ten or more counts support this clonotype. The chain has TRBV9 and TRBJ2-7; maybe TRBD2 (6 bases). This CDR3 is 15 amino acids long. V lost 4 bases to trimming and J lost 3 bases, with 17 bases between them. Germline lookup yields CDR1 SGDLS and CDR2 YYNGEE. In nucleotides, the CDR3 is TGTGCCAGCAGCCCGGGGGACGGCCTACTCTACGAGCAGTACTTC. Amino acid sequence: CASSPGDGLLYEQYF.

CDR3 loop: CASRGLLWDSPLHF. CDR3 DNA: TGTGCCAGCAGGGGACTTCTATGGGATTCACCCCTCCACTTT. The chain has TRBV11-2 and TRBJ1-6; maybe TRBD1 (5 bases). V was clipped by 6 bases and J by 8 bases, with 14 bases between them. Germline V gene sequence: CDR1 SGHAT, CDR2 FQNNGV. The CDR3 spans 14 residues.

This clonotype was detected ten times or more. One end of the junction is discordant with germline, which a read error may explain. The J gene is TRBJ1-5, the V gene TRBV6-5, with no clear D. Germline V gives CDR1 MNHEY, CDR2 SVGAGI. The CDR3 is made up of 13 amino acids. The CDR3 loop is CAGSYNPGQPQHF. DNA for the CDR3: TGTGCCGGCAGTTACAACCCCGGTCAGCCCCAGCATTTT.

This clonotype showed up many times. The CDR3 DNA follows: TGTGCCATCAGTGACGCAGGGCCGTGGACAGATACGCAGTATTTT. Protein product: CAISDAGPWTDTQYF. The chain links TRBV10-3 to TRBJ2-3; D might be TRBD1 (5 bases). This CDR3 has 15 residues. The V end was cut by 3 bases, the J end by 3 bases, with 13 bases between. The germline gives CDR1 ENHRY, CDR2 SYGVKD.

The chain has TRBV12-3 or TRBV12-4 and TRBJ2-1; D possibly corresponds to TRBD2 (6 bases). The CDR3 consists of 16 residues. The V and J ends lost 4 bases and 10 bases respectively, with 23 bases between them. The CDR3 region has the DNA TGTGCCAGCAGTTCCGGAGGTAGGGGAGGTACGTACGAGCAGTTCTTC. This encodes CASSSGGRGGTYEQFF.

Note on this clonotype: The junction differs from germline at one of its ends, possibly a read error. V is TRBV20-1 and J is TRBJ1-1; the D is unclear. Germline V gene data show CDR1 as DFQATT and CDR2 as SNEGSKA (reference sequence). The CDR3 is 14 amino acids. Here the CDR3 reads CSAKGQLMNTGAFF. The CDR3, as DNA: TGCAGTGCTAAAGGTCAACTAATGAACACTGGAGCTTTCTTT.

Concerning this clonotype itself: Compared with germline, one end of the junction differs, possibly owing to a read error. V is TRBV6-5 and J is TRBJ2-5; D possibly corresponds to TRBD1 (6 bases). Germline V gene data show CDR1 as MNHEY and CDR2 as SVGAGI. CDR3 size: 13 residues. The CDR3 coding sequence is TGTGCCAACAGTCAGGACAGTCGAGAGACCCAGTACTTC. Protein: CANSQDSRETQYF.

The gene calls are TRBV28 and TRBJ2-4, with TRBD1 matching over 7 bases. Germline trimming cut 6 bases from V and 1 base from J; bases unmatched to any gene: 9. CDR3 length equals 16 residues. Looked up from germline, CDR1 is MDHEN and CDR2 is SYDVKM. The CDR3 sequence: CASSPTGFDAKNIQYF. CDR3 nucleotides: TGTGCCAGCAGCCCGACAGGGTTTGATGCCAAAAACATTCAGTACTTC.

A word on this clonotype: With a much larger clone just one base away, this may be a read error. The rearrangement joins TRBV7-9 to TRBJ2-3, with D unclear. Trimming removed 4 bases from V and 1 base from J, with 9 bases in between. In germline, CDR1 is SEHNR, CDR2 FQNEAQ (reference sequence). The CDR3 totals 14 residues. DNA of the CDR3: TGTGCCAGCAGCTCAGCCTGGGGCACAGATACGCAGTATTTT. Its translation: CASSSAWGTDTQYF.